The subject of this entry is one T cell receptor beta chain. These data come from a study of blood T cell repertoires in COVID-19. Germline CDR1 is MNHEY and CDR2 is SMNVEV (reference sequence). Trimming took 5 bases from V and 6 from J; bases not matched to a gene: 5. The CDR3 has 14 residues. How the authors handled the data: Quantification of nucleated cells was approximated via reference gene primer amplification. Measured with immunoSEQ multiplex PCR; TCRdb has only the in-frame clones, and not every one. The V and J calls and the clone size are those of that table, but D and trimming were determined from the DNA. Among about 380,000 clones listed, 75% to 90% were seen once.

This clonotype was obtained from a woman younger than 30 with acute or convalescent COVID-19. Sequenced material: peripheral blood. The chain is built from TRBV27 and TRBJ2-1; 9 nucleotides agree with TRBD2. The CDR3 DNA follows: TGTGCCAGCAGTCCCTCTAGCGGGACCAATGAGCAGTTCTTC. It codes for CASSPSSGTNEQFF.